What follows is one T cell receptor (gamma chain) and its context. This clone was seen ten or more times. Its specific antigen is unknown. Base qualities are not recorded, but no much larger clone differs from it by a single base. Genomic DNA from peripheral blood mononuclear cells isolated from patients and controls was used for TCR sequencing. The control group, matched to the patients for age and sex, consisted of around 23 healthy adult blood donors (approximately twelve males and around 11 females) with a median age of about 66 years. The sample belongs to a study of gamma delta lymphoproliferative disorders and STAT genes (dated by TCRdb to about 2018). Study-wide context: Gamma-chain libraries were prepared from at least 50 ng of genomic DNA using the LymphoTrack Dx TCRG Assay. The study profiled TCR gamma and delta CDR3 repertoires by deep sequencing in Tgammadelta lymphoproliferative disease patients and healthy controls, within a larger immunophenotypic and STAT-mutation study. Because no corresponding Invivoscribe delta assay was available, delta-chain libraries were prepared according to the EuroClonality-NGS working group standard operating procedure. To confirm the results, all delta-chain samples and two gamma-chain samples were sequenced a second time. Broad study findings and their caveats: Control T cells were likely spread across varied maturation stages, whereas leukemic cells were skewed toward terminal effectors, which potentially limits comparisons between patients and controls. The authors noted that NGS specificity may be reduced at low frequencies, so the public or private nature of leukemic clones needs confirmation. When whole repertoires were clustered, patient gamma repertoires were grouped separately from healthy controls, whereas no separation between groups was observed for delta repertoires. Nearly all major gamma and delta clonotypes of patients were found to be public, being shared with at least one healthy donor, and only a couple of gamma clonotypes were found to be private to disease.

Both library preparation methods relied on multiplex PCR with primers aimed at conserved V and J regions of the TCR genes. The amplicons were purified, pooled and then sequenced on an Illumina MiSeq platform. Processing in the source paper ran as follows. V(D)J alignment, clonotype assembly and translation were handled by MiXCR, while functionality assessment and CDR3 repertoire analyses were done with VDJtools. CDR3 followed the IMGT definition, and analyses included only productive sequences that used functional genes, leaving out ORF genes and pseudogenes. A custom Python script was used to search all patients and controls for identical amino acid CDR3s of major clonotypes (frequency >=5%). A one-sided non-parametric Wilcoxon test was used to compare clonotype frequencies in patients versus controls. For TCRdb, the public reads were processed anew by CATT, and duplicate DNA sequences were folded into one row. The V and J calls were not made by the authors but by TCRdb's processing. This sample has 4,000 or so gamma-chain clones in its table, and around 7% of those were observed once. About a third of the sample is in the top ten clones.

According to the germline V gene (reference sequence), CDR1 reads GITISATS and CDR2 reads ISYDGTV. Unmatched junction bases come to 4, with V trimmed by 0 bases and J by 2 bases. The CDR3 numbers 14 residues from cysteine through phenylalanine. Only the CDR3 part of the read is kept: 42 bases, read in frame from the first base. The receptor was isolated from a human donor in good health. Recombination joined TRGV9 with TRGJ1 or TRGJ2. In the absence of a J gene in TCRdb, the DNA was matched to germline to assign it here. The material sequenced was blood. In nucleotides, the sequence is TGTGCCTTGTGGGAGGTGGCGGATTATTATAAGAAACTCTTT. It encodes CALWEVADYYKKLF.